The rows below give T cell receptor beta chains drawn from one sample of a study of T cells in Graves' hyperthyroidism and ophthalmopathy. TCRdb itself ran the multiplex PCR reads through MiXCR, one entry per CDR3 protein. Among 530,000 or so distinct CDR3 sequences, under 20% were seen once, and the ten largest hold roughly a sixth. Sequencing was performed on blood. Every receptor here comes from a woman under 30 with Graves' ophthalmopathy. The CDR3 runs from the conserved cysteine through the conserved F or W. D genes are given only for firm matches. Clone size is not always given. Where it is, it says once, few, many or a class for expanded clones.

CDR3 DNA: TGTGCCAGCAGTTTAGGGGCTCTGGCCTACAATGAGCAGTTCTTC
CDR3 protein: CASSLGALAYNEQFF
V gene: TRBV12-3/TRBV12-4
CDR3 length: 15
D gene: NA
J gene: TRBJ2-1
clone size: few

CDR3 DNA: TGTGCCAGCAGTAGAGACAGATTTTTGAACACTGAAGCTTTCTTT
CDR3 protein: CASSRDRFLNTEAFF
V gene: TRBV27
CDR3 length: 15
D gene: NA
J gene: TRBJ1-1
clone size: many

CDR3 DNA: TGCGCCAGCAGCTTGTCGGGCAATTCCTACGAGCAGTACTTC
CDR3 protein: CASSLSGNSYEQYF
V gene: TRBV5-1
CDR3 length: 14
D gene: NA
J gene: TRBJ2-7
clone size: many

CDR3 DNA: TGTGCCTGGAGTGTACATCTAGCGGCAGCGATTTTTACGCAGTATTTT
CDR3 protein: CAWSVHLAAAIFTQYF
V gene: TRBV30
CDR3 length: 16
D gene: TRBD2
J gene: TRBJ2-3
clone size: many

CDR3 DNA: TGTGCCAGCAGCCAAGATTTAGGCAGTAGTGGGGAGCTGTTTTTT
CDR3 protein: CASSQDLGSSGELFF
V gene: TRBV4-2
CDR3 length: 15
D gene: NA
J gene: TRBJ2-2
clone size: NA

CDR3 DNA: TGTGCCAGCAGGACGACGGGGAACACTGAAGCTTTCTTT
CDR3 protein: CASRTTGNTEAFF
V gene: TRBV28
CDR3 length: 13
D gene: NA
J gene: TRBJ1-1
clone size: many

CDR3 DNA: TGTGCCAGCAGCCAAGTTATTGACAATGAGCAGTTCTTC
CDR3 protein: CASSQVIDNEQFF
V gene: TRBV3-1
CDR3 length: 13
D gene: NA
J gene: TRBJ2-1
clone size: many

CDR3 DNA: TGTGCCAGCGCCCCCCGGGGGAGAACAGATACGCAGTATTTT
CDR3 protein: CASAPRGRTDTQYF
V gene: TRBV3-1
CDR3 length: 14
D gene: NA
J gene: TRBJ2-3
clone size: many

CDR3 DNA: TGTGCCAGCAGCGGAACAGGGGGCGGTTATGAGACCCAGTACTTC
CDR3 protein: CASSGTGGGYETQYF
V gene: TRBV9
CDR3 length: 15
D gene: TRBD1
J gene: TRBJ2-5
clone size: few

CDR3 DNA: TGTGCCAGCAGTTACGATTGGGGTCGAGAGACCCAGTACTTC
CDR3 protein: CASSYDWGRETQYF
V gene: TRBV6-5
CDR3 length: 14
D gene: NA
J gene: TRBJ2-5
clone size: many

CDR3 DNA: TGTGCCAGTTCGCCCGGACTAGCGGGAGAATACGAGCAGTACTTC
CDR3 protein: CASSPGLAGEYEQYF
V gene: TRBV19
CDR3 length: 15
D gene: TRBD2
J gene: TRBJ2-7
clone size: few

CDR3 DNA: TGTGCCAGCAGTAGGGCCACTTTCAATGGCTACACCTTC
CDR3 protein: CASSRATFNGYTF
V gene: TRBV28
CDR3 length: 13
D gene: NA
J gene: TRBJ1-2
clone size: many

CDR3 DNA: TGTGCCAGCAGCTTAGCTAGGACTAGCTTTACAGATACGCAGTATTTT
CDR3 protein: CASSLARTSFTDTQYF
V gene: TRBV7-2
CDR3 length: 16
D gene: TRBD2
J gene: TRBJ2-3
clone size: many

CDR3 DNA: TGTGCCAGCAGTGGCGGGGTGGGGGCGGACACTGAAGCTTTCTTT
CDR3 protein: CASSGGVGADTEAFF
V gene: TRBV6-1
CDR3 length: 15
D gene: NA
J gene: TRBJ1-1
clone size: many

CDR3 DNA: TGTGCCTGGAGTGGACACGGCCTACTGAACTATGGCTACACCTTC
CDR3 protein: CAWSGHGLLNYGYTF
V gene: TRBV30
CDR3 length: 15
D gene: NA
J gene: TRBJ1-2
clone size: many

CDR3 DNA: TGCAGTGCTAGAGGACTAGCGGGGGGGTACGAGCAGTACTTC
CDR3 protein: CSARGLAGGYEQYF
V gene: TRBV20-1
CDR3 length: 14
D gene: TRBD2
J gene: TRBJ2-7
clone size: many

CDR3 DNA: TGCGCCAGCAGCTCAATCCTCGACGGTGAAGCTTTCTTT
CDR3 protein: CASSSILDGEAFF
V gene: TRBV5-1
CDR3 length: 13
D gene: NA
J gene: TRBJ1-1
clone size: many

CDR3 DNA: TGTGCCAGCAGTTTGGCTAGGCACAATCAGCCCCAGCATTTT
CDR3 protein: CASSLARHNQPQHF
V gene: TRBV12-3/TRBV12-4
CDR3 length: 14
D gene: NA
J gene: TRBJ1-5
clone size: many

CDR3 DNA: TGTGCCAGCAGTGACAGGGAGGATGAAAAACTGTTTTTT
CDR3 protein: CASSDREDEKLFF
V gene: TRBV27
CDR3 length: 13
D gene: TRBD1
J gene: TRBJ1-4
clone size: many

CDR3 DNA: TGTGCCAGCAGTGAGAGAACAGTCGACAATGAGCAGTTCTTC
CDR3 protein: CASSERTVDNEQFF
V gene: TRBV12-3/TRBV12-4
CDR3 length: 14
D gene: NA
J gene: TRBJ2-1
clone size: NA

CDR3 DNA: TGTGCCTGGAGTGTACCCTATTTCTGTAATGAGCAGTTCTTC
CDR3 protein: CAWSVPYFCNEQFF
V gene: TRBV30
CDR3 length: 14
D gene: NA
J gene: TRBJ2-1
clone size: few

CDR3 DNA: TGTGCCAGCAGCCCGGGAGACAGGGGGCATGGCTACACCTTC
CDR3 protein: CASSPGDRGHGYTF
V gene: TRBV7-3
CDR3 length: 14
D gene: TRBD1
J gene: TRBJ1-2
clone size: once

CDR3 DNA: TGTGCCAGCGTCGGGACAGGGGGCCGGGCCGGGGAGCTGCTTTTT
CDR3 protein: CASVGTGGRAGELLF
V gene: TRBV12-3/TRBV12-4
CDR3 length: 15
D gene: TRBD1
J gene: TRBJ2-2
clone size: NA

CDR3 DNA: TGCAGTGCTAGAGATTTCACTAGCGGGGCCTTCCTAAACGAGCAGTACTTC
CDR3 protein: CSARDFTSGAFLNEQYF
V gene: TRBV20-1
CDR3 length: 17
D gene: TRBD2
J gene: TRBJ2-7
clone size: many

CDR3 DNA: TGTGCCAGCAGTCCCCCAGGACAGAAGTCCTACGAGCAGTACTTC
CDR3 protein: CASSPPGQKSYEQYF
V gene: TRBV6-2/TRBV6-3
CDR3 length: 15
D gene: NA
J gene: TRBJ2-7
clone size: NA